A single sample gave rise to the 2 T cell receptor beta chains below, sequenced in a study of immune evolution from preneoplasia to lung adenocarcinoma. Sequenced by immunoSEQ multiplex PCR; TCRdb stores in-frame clones only, minus some. This sample yields 25,000 to 30,000 clones, of which just under 75% are seen a single time; about 6% belongs to the top ten. Sample: FFPE invasive lung adenocarcinoma tissue. The receptors stem from a person in their sixties or seventies with invasive lung adenocarcinoma. Some clones in this sample may be carry-over from other donors' samples.

This clone has a handful of counts. V is TRBV2 and J is TRBJ1-4; TRBD1 matches at 8 bases. From germline, CDR1 is SNHLY and CDR2 FYNNEI. Trimming took 6 bases from V and 8 from J; bases not matched to a gene: 11. This CDR3 contains 15 residues. CDR3 residues: CASSQQGGRSEKLFF. CDR3 in DNA: TGTGCCAGCAGCCAACAGGGGGGAAGAAGCGAAAAACTGTTTTTT.

CDR3 amino acids: CASSFQLGQGGSYEQYF. The CDR3 DNA reads TGTGCCAGCAGCTTCCAGTTGGGACAGGGAGGGTCCTACGAGCAGTACTTC. The chain uses TRBV7-9 and TRBJ2-7; 9 bases line up with TRBD1. V lost 3 bases, J lost 1 base, and 10 bases stayed unmatched. Germline assignment: CDR1 SEHNR and CDR2 FQNEAQ (reference sequence). This CDR3 is built from 17 residues.